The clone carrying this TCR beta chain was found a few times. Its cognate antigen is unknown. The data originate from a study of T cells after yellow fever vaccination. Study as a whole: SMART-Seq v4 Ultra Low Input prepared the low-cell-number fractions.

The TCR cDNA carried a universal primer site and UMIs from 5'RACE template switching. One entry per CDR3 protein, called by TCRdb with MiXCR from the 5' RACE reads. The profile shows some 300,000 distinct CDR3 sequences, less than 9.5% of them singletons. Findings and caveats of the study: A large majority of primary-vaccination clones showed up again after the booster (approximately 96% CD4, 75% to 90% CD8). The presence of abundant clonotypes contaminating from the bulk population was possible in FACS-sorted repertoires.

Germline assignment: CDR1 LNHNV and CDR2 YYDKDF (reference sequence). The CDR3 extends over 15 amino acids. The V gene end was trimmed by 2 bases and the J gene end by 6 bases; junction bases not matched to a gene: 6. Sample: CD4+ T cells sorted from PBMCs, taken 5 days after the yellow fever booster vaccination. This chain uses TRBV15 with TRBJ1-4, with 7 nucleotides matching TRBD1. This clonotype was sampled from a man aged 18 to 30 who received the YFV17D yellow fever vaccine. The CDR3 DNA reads TGTGCCACCAGCAGAACTGGCAGGGGGGATGAAAAACTGTTTTTT. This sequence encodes CATSRTGRGDEKLFF. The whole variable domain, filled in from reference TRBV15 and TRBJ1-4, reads DAMVIQNPRYQVTQFGKPVTLSCSQTLNHNVMYWYQQKSSQAPKLLFHYYDKDFNNEADTPDNFQSRRPNTSFCFLDIRSPGLGDTAMYLCATSRTGRGDEKLFFGSGTQLSVL.